One and the same sample provided the 23 T cell receptor beta chains below, sequenced in a study of T cell changes during pregnancy in multiple sclerosis. The assay was immunoSEQ multiplex PCR, and TCRdb's table has in-frame clones only and misses some. The sample lists some 44,000 clones, around 93% occurring once. The sample was CD4+ T cells from peripheral blood mononuclear cells, taken in the third trimester of pregnancy. The source is a female donor with multiple sclerosis, enrolled in a pregnancy study.

This clone has just one count. The rearrangement links TRBV5-6 to TRBJ1-4; D not resolved. Germline V gene lookup returns CDR1 SGHDT and CDR2 YYEEEE. The V end was cut by 7 bases, the J end by 8 bases, with 21 bases between. CDR3 length equals 15 residues. The CDR3 protein is CASDSSWGEGEKLFF. The CDR3 DNA is TGTGCCAGCGACTCCTCTTGGGGAGAAGGGGAAAAACTGTTTTTT.

This clone has only one observation. The rearrangement uses TRBV19 and TRBJ2-1; 14 positions agree with TRBD2. This CDR3 region has 14 residues. Per germline, CDR1 LNHDA and CDR2 SQIVND (reference sequence). The J segment lost 9 bases and the V segment lost 7 bases, leaving 5 bases of the junction unmatched. The CDR3 spells CASMGLAGEGEQFF. The CDR3 nucleotides are TGTGCCAGTATGGGACTAGCGGGAGAGGGTGAGCAGTTCTTC.

The V and J genes are TRBV28 and TRBJ2-3; TRBD1 matches at 9 bases. CDR3 length: 14 residues. CDR1 and CDR2 (germline): MDHEN, SYDVKM. Trimming took 4 bases from V and 8 from J; bases not matched to a gene: 7. The CDR3 nucleotides read TGTGCCAGCAGTTCGACAGGGGGGGTTGGTACGCAGTATTTT. Translation gives CASSSTGGVGTQYF. Drawing the rest from reference TRBV28 and TRBJ2-3, the complete variable domain is DVKVTQSSRYLVKRTGEKVFLECVQDMDHENMFWYRQDPGLGLRLIYFSYDVKMKEKGDIPEGYSVSREKKERFSLILESASTNQTSMYLCASSSTGGVGTQYFGPGTRLTVL.

V is TRBV19 and J is TRBJ2-2; 8 bases match TRBD2. From germline, CDR1 is LNHDA and CDR2 SQIVND (reference sequence). V was clipped by 5 bases and J by 5 bases; unmatched bases: 10. This CDR3 is 16 amino acids long. CDR3 loop: CASSPRTSLITGELFF. The CDR3 nucleotides are TGTGCCAGTAGTCCCCGGACTAGCTTGATAACCGGGGAGCTGTTTTTT.

The chain employs TRBV6-6 and TRBJ2-7; 8 nucleotides agree with TRBD2. This CDR3 has 14 residues. Germline CDR1 reads MNHNY; CDR2 reads SVGAGI (reference sequence). The V gene end was trimmed by 6 bases and the J gene end by 3 bases; junction bases not matched to a gene: 7. The CDR3 loop reads CASSPTAGDYEQYF. CDR3 DNA: TGTGCCAGCAGCCCGACAGCGGGAGACTACGAGCAGTACTTC.

This chain uses TRBV28 with TRBJ2-7, with 7 bases that match TRBD1. V gave up 6 bases and J gave up 9 bases; unmatched junction bases: 14. CDR1 and CDR2 from the germline V gene are MDHEN and SYDVKM. The CDR3 has 14 amino acids. CDR3 bases: TGTGCCAGCAGCGGGGACAGTGCGATACGCGGGCAGTACTTC. Its translation is CASSGDSAIRGQYF.

The rearrangement uses TRBV21-1 and TRBJ2-5; the D call of TRBD1 is as the table states it, not checked on the DNA. TRBV21-1 counts as a pseudogene. The CDR3 spans 15 residues. This CDR3 reads CASSKGGDRKETQYF. Here the CDR3 DNA reads TGTGCCAGCAGCAAAGGAGGGGACAGGAAAGAGACCCAGTACTTC.

In the case of this clone: At one boundary the junction diverges from the germline segment, which might be a read error. The gene calls are TRBV12-5 and TRBJ1-1; a weak D match, TRBD1 (5 bases). The CDR3 covers 11 residues. Germline CDR1 and CDR2: LGHNT and FRNRAP. CDR3 in amino acids: CASGLDIEAFF. CDR3 bases: TGTGCTAGTGGCTTGGACATTGAAGCTTTCTTT.

The chain employs TRBV9 and TRBJ2-1; the match to TRBD1 covers 9 bases. CDR3 length: 16 amino acids. Trimming at V came to 4 bases and at J to 8 bases, leaving 13 bases not matched to a gene. CDR1 and CDR2 from the germline V gene are SGDLS and YYNGEE. In DNA, the CDR3 is TGTGCCAGCAGCAGGACGGGACAGGGTACGATTCATGAGCAGTTCTTC. It is translated as CASSRTGQGTIHEQFF.

The chain recombines TRBV7-2 with TRBJ2-7; 7 bases map to TRBD2. This CDR3 spans 15 amino acids. Trimming removed 1 base from V and 6 bases from J; junction bases left unmatched: 9. Germline V gene lookup returns CDR1 SGHTA and CDR2 FQGNSA. The CDR3 DNA reads TGTGCCAGCAGCTTAGGCGGTAGCGGGCCGGGCGAGCAGTACTTC. Protein: CASSLGGSGPGEQYF.

The rearrangement joins TRBV19 to TRBJ1-1; unclear D gene. CDR3 length equals 14 residues. From germline, CDR1 is LNHDA and CDR2 SQIVND (reference sequence). The V end lost 8 bases, the J end lost 1 base, and 14 bases lay between the germline ends. The chain's CDR3 is CASLGTRANTEAFF. CDR3 nucleotide sequence: TGTGCCAGTCTGGGAACTAGGGCGAACACTGAAGCTTTCTTT.

This clone was picked up one time. The V and J genes are TRBV7-9 and TRBJ2-1; a possible D gene is TRBD2 (7 bases). V lost 5 bases to trimming and J lost 6 bases, with 11 bases between them. The CDR3 has 13 residues. Germline V gene sequence: CDR1 SEHNR, CDR2 FQNEAQ (reference sequence). The CDR3: CASSLAGANEQFF. CDR3 nucleotides: TGTGCCAGCAGCCTGGCGGGGGCCAATGAGCAGTTCTTC.

The chain carries TRBV6-4 and TRBJ2-3; unclear D gene. Germline V gene sequence: CDR1 MRHNA, CDR2 SNTAGT. V gave up 6 bases and J gave up 5 bases, with 18 bases separating them. There are 15 residues in the CDR3. The CDR3 DNA reads as TGTGCCAGCAGCAAGGAGCTGGGTTCTATAGATACGCAGTATTTT. Translating it yields CASSKELGSIDTQYF.

The chain recombines TRBV6-5 with TRBJ1-2; 8 bases are a match to TRBD1. The V gene's germline CDR1 is MNHEY and CDR2 SVGAGI. This CDR3 has 14 amino acids. The V segment lost 5 bases and the J segment 7 bases; nucleotides outside the gene matches: 9. The CDR3, as DNA: TGTGCCAGCAGTGAAGACAGGGGAGTCGCTGGCTACACCTTC. This encodes CASSEDRGVAGYTF.

V and J are TRBV30 and TRBJ1-1, with D tentatively TRBD1 (6 bases). Trimming took 0 bases from V and 4 from J, leaving 21 bases between them. The germline V gene has CDR1 GTSNPN and CDR2 SVGIG (reference sequence). CDR3 size: 17 residues. The CDR3 DNA reads as TGTGCCTGGAGTGTCTATACAGGGCGCCCCCAGGGCACTGAAGCTTTCTTT. It yields the protein CAWSVYTGRPQGTEAFF.

The chain uses TRBV7-6 and TRBJ2-7; D might be TRBD1 (5 bases). The V and J ends lost 2 bases and 2 bases respectively, with 13 bases between them. The CDR3 extends over 15 amino acids. In germline, CDR1 is SGHVS, CDR2 FNYEAQ. In DNA form, the CDR3 reads TGTGCCAGCAGCTTATCGGACAAACCCCCCTACGAGCAGTACTTC. This translates into CASSLSDKPPYEQYF. Filled out from reference TRBV7-6 and TRBJ2-7, the complete variable domain reads GAGVSQSPRYKVTKRGQDVALRCDPISGHVSLYWYRQALGQGPEFLTYFNYEAQQDKSGLPNDRFSAERPEGSISTLTIQRTEQRDSAMYRCASSLSDKPPYEQYFGPGTRLTVT.

This chain joins TRBV18 and TRBJ2-5, with 9 positions matching TRBD1. The V gene's germline CDR1 is KGHSH and CDR2 LQKENI. This CDR3 contains 13 residues. The V gene end was trimmed by 4 bases and the J gene end by 4 bases; junction bases not matched to a gene: 1. CDR3 sequence reads: CASSQGQGETQYF. CDR3 DNA: TGTGCCAGCTCACAGGGACAGGGAGAGACCCAGTACTTC.

J is TRBJ2-3 and V is TRBV6-4, with a weak D call TRBD2 (6 bases). This CDR3 spans 15 amino acids. Trimming removed 6 bases at V and 0 bases at J, with 13 bases between. Germline V gives CDR1 MRHNA, CDR2 SNTAGT. The CDR3 region has the DNA TGTGCCAGCAGCTTAGGCGGGGCTAGCACAGATACGCAGTATTTT. Protein product: CASSLGGASTDTQYF.

Points on this clone: Other DNA sequences in the same sample also yield this CDR3. V is TRBV6-1 and J is TRBJ1-4; 7 positions agree with TRBD1. V lost 4 bases and J lost 6; bases outside the gene matches: 2. CDR3 size: 13 residues. Germline V CDR1 and CDR2: MNHNS, SASEGT. CDR3 in DNA: TGTGCCAGCAGTGCCGACAGGGATGAAAAACTGTTTTTT. Protein: CASSADRDEKLFF.

The chain links TRBV7-2 to TRBJ2-5; D not certain. This CDR3 is 12 amino acids long. Germline V gene data show CDR1 as SGHTA and CDR2 as FQGNSA. V dropped 5 bases and J dropped 5 bases, with 9 bases sitting between them. CDR3 DNA sequence: TGTGCCAGCAGCCCCGGTCGGGAGACCCAGTACTTC. Translating it yields CASSPGRETQYF.

This clone was detected a few times. CDR3 protein: CASSPGWGEAFF. The CDR3 nucleotides are TGCGCCAGCAGCCCAGGGTGGGGTGAAGCTTTCTTT. The chain combines TRBV4-1 with TRBJ1-1; D perhaps matches TRBD1 (5 bases). Germline V CDR1 and CDR2: MGHRA, YSYEKL. The length of the CDR3 is 12 residues. V was trimmed by 4 bases and J by 7 bases, leaving 10 bases between them.

The chain has TRBV10-3 and TRBJ2-7, with TRBD1 matching over 7 bases. This CDR3 region has 16 residues. The germline V gene has CDR1 ENHRY and CDR2 SYGVKD. Trimming removed 2 bases from V and 7 bases from J; junction bases left unmatched: 14. The CDR3 DNA reads TGTGCCATCAGTGAGACCAGACAGGGCTCTAGATTAGAGCAGTACTTC. This sequence encodes CAISETRQGSRLEQYF.

The genes are TRBV4-1 and TRBJ2-3; a weak D match, TRBD2 (7 bases). Trimming stripped 3 bases from V and 6 bases from J, with 16 bases between. CDR1 and CDR2 from the germline V gene are MGHRA and YSYEKL. The CDR3 sequence is 15 residues long. In DNA, the CDR3 is TGCGCCAGCAGCCACCTTGGGGGGGGCGGGGATACGCAGTATTTT. This encodes CASSHLGGGGDTQYF.